The source of this T cell receptor beta chain is a study of Ad26.COV2.S vaccination and SARS-CoV-2 variants. This clone was picked up one time. Trimming removed 6 bases from V and 5 bases from J, with 19 bases in between. This CDR3 has 15 residues. The germline V gene encodes CDR1 LNHDA and CDR2 SQIVND (reference sequence). As to treatment: some 20 received Ad26.COV2.S at low or high dose, single or two shots; 5 received placebo; per-sample allocation not given. Sampling was performed 63 days after the first vaccine or placebo injection. The method was immunoSEQ multiplex PCR; TCRdb's version includes in-frame clones alone and lacks a portion of them. The sample holds about 680,000 clones; 89% are singletons and the top ten take around 1.4%.

V gene TRBV19 combines with J gene TRBJ2-5, with a weak D call TRBD1 (5 bases). This TCR was recovered from a person between 18 and 59 years old who received the Ad26.COV2.S COVID-19 vaccine or a placebo. The source was peripheral blood, collected in a trial of Ad26.COV2.S vaccine versus placebo. The CDR3 loop is CASSTSRQIGETQYF. CDR3 bases: TGTGCCAGTAGCACGAGTCGACAGATTGGGGAGACCCAGTACTTC.